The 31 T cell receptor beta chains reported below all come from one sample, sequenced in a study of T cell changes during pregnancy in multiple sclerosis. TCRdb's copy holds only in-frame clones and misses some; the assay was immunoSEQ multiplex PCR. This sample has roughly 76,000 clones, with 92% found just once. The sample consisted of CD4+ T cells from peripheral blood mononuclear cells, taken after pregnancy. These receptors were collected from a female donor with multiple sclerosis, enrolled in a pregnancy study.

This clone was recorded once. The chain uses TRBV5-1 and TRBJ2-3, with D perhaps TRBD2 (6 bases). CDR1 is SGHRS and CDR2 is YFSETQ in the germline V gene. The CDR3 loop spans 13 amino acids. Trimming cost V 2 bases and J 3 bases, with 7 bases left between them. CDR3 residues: CASSFGGTDTQYF. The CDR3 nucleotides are TGCGCCAGCAGCTTTGGGGGGACAGATACGCAGTATTTT.

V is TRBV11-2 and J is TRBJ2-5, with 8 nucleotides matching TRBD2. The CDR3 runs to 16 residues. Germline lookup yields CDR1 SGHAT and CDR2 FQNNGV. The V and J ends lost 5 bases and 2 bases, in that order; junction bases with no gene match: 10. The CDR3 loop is CASSTPRGGPQETQYF. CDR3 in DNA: TGTGCCAGCAGCACACCTCGCGGGGGGCCTCAAGAGACCCAGTACTTC. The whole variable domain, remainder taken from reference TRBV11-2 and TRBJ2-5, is EAGVAQSPRYKIIEKRQSVAFWCNPISGHATLYWYQQILGQGPKLLIQFQNNGVVDDSQLPKDRFSAERLKGVDSTLKIQPAKLEDSAVYLCASSTPRGGPQETQYFGPGTRLLVL.

The CDR3 DNA follows: TGCAGCGTATTCACGGGAAGCGAGCAGTACTTC. Translation: CSVFTGSEQYF. The chain employs TRBV29-1 and TRBJ2-7; D may be TRBD2 (5 bases). V was cut by 6 bases and J by 6 bases, with 12 bases left in between. Germline-derived CDR1 and CDR2 are SQVTM and ANQGSEA. CDR3 length: 11 amino acids.

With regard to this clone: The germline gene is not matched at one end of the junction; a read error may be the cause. CDR3 bases: TGCGCCAGCAGGTTGGACTATCCCTCCTACAATGAGCAGTTCTTC. Its translation: CASRLDYPSYNEQFF. The J gene is TRBJ2-1, the V gene TRBV5-1; a possible D gene is TRBD2 (6 bases). Germline V gene data show CDR1 as SGHRS and CDR2 as YFSETQ. CDR3 length: 15 amino acids.

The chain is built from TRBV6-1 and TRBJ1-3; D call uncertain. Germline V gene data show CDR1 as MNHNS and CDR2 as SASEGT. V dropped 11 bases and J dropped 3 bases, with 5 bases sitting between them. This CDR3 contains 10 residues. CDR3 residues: CAAGGNTIYF. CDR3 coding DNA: TGTGCCGCCGGTGGAAACACCATATATTTT.

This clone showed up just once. The CDR3, as DNA: TGTGCCAGCTCACTGGACCGGGATGTCTATGGCTACACCTTC. It specifies CASSLDRDVYGYTF. This chain connects TRBV18 to TRBJ1-2; unclear D gene. The CDR3 sequence is 14 residues long. CDR1 is KGHSH and CDR2 is LQKENI in the germline V gene. The V end was cut by 4 bases, the J end by 4 bases, with 13 bases between.

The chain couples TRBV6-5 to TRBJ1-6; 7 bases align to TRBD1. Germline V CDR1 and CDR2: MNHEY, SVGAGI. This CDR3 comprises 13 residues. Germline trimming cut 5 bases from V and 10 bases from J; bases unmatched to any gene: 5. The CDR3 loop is CASSGYRGSPLHF. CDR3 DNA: TGTGCCAGCAGTGGCTACAGGGGATCACCCCTCCACTTT.

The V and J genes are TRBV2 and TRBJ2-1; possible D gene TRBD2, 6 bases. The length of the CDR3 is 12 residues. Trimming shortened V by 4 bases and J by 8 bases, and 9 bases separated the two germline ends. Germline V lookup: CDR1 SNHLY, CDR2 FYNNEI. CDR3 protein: CASSGLGYEQFF. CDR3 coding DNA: TGTGCCAGCAGTGGACTAGGCTATGAGCAGTTCTTC.

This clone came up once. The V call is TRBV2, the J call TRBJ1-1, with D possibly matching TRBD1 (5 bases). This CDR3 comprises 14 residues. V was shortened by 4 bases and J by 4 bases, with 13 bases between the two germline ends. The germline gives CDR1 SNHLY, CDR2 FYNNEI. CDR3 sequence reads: CASSGDRGFTEAFF. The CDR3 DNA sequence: TGTGCCAGCAGTGGAGATAGGGGATTCACTGAAGCTTTCTTT.

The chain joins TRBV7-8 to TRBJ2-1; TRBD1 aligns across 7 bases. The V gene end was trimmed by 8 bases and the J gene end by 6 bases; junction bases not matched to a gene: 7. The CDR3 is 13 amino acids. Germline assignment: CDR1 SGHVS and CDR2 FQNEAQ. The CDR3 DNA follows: TGTGCCAGCTACGGACAGGCGGGCAATGAGCAGTTCTTC. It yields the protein CASYGQAGNEQFF. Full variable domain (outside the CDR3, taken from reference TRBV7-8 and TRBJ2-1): GAGVSQSPRYKVAKRGQDVALRCDPISGHVSLFWYQQALGQGPEFLTYFQNEAQLDKSGLPSDRFFAERPEGSVSTLKIQRTQQEDSAVYLCASYGQAGNEQFFGPGTRLTVL.

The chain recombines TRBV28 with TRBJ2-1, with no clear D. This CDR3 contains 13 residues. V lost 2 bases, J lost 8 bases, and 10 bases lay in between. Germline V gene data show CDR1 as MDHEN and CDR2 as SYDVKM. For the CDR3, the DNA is TGTGCCAGCAGTTTACCCCGCCGGGATGAGCAGTTCTTC. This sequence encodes CASSLPRRDEQFF.

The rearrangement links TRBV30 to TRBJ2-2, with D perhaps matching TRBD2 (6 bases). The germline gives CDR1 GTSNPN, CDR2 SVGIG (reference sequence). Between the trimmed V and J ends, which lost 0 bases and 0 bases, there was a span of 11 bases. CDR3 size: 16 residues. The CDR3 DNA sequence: TGTGCCTGGAGTGTCGGACCTAGCGCGAACACCGGGGAGCTGTTTTTT. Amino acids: CAWSVGPSANTGELFF.

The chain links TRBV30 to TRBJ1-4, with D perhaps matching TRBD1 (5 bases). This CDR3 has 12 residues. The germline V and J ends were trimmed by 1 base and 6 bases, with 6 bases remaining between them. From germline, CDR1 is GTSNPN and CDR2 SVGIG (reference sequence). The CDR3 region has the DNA TGTGCCTGGAGTGCAGGGCATGAAAAACTGTTTTTT. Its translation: CAWSAGHEKLFF.

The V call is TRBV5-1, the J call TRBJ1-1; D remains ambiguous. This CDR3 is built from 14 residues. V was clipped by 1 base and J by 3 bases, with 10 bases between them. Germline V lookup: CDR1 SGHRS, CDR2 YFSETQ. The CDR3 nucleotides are TGCGCCAGCAGCTTGCGGCCAAGCGACACTGAAGCTTTCTTT. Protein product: CASSLRPSDTEAFF.

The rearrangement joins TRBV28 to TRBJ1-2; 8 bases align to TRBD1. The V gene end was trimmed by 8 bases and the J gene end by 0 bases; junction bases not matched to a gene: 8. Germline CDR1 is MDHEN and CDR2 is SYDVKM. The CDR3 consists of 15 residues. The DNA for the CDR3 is TGTGCCAGCGAGGGGAGGGACAGGCCTAACTATGGCTACACCTTC. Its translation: CASEGRDRPNYGYTF.

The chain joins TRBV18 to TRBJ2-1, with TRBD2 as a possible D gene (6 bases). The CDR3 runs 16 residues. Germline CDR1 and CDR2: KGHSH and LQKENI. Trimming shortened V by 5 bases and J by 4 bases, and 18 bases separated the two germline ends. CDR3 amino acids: CASSFQPRGEYNEQFF. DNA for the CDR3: TGTGCCAGCTCATTCCAGCCCCGCGGGGAGTACAATGAGCAGTTCTTC.

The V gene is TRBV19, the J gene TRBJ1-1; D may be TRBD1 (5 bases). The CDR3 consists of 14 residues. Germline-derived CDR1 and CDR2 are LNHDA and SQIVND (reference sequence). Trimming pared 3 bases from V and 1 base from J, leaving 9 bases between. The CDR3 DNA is TGTGCCAGTAGTATTTATAGGGGGAACACTGAAGCTTTCTTT. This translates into CASSIYRGNTEAFF.

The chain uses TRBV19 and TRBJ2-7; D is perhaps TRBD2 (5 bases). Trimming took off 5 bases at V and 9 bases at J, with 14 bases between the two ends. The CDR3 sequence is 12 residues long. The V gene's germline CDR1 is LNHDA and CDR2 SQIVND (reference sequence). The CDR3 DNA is TGTGCCAGTAGTGAAGACGGGGATTGGCAGTACTTC. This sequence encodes CASSEDGDWQYF.

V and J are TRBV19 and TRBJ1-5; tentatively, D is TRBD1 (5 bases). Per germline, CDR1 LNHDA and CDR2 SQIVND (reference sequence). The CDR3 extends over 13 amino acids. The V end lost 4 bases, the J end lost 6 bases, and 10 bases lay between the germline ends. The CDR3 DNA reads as TGTGCCAGTAGTACAGGGAGGGTTCAGCCCCAGCATTTT. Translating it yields CASSTGRVQPQHF.

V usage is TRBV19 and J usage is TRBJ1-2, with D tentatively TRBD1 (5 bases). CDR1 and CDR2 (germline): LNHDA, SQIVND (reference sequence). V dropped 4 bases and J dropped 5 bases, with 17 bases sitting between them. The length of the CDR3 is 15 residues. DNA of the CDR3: TGTGCCAGTAGTACCCCCAGGGATGTACGGTATGGCTACACCTTC. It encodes CASSTPRDVRYGYTF. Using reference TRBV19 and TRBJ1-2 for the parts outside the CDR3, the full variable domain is DGGITQSPKYLFRKEGQNVTLSCEQNLNHDAMYWYRQDPGQGLRLIYYSQIVNDFQKGDIAEGYSVSREKKESFPLTVTSAQKNPTAFYLCASSTPRDVRYGYTFGSGTRLTVV.

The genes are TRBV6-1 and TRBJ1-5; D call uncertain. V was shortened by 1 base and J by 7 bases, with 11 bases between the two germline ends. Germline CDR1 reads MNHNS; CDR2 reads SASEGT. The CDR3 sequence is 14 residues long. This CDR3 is CASSEVGGEQPQHF. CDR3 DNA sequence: TGTGCCAGCAGTGAAGTAGGCGGAGAACAGCCCCAGCATTTT.

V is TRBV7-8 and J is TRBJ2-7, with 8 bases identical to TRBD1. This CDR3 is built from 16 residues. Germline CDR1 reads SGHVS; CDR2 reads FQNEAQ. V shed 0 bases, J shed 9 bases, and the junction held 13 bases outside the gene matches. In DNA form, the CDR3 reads TGTGCCAGCAGCTTAGCGGATGGGACAGGAGCTAGTTTGCAGTACTTC. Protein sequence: CASSLADGTGASLQYF.

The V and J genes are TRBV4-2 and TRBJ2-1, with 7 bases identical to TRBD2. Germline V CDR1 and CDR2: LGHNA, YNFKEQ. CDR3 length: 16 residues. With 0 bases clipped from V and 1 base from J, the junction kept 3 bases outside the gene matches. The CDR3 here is CASSQDLGLSYNEQFF. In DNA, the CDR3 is TGTGCCAGCAGCCAAGATCTGGGACTATCCTACAATGAGCAGTTCTTC.

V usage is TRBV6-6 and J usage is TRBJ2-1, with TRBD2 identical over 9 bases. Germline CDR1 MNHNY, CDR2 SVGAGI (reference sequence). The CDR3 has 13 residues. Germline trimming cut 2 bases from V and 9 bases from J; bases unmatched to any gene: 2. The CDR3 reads CASSYGTSFEQFF. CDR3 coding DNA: TGTGCCAGCAGTTACGGGACTAGCTTTGAGCAGTTCTTC.

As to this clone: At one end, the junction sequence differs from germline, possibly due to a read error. The CDR3 coding sequence is TGCGCCAGCAGTTTGGCCGGGGGGGGCCATGGCTACACCTTC. It encodes CASSLAGGGHGYTF. The chain recombines TRBV5-1 with TRBJ1-2; weak D call: TRBD1 (6 bases). Per germline, CDR1 SGHRS and CDR2 YFSETQ. The CDR3 contains 14 residues.

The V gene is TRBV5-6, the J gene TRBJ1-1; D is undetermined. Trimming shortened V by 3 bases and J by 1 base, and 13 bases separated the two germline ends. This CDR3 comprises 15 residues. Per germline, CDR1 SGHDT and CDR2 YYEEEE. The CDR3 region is CASSSPPRPNTEAFF. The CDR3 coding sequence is TGTGCCAGCAGCTCCCCCCCCAGGCCGAACACTGAAGCTTTCTTT.

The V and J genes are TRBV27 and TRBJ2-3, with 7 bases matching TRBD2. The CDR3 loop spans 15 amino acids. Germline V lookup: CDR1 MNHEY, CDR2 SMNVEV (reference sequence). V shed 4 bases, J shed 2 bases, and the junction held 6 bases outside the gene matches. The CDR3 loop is CASSSGSGNTDTQYF. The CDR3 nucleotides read TGTGCCAGCAGTTCCGGGAGCGGGAACACAGATACGCAGTATTTT.

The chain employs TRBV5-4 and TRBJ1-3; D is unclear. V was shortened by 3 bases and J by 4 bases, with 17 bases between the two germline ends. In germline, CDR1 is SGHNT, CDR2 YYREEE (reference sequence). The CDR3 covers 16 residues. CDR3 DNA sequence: TGTGCCAGCAGCTCGGACTGGGCATCGAGCGGAAACACCATATATTTT. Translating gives CASSSDWASSGNTIYF.

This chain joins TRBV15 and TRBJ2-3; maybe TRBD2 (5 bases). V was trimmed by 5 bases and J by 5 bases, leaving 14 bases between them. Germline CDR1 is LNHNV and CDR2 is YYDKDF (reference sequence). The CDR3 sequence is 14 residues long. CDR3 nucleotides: TGTGCCACCAGCCGAGGACTGGTTCAAGATACGCAGTATTTT. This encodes CATSRGLVQDTQYF.

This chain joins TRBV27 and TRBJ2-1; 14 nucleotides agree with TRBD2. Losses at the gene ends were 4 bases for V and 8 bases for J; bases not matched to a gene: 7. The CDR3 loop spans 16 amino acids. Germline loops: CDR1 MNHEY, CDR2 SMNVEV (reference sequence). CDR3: CASSSSGLAGDHEQFF. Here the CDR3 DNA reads TGTGCCAGCAGTTCCTCGGGACTAGCGGGAGACCATGAGCAGTTCTTC.

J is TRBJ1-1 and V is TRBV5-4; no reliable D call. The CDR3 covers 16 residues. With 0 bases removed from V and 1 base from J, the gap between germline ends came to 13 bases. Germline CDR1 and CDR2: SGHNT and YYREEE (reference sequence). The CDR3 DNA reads TGTGCCAGCAGCTTGGCCGATGAGGGCTCGAACACTGAAGCTTTCTTT. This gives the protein CASSLADEGSNTEAFF. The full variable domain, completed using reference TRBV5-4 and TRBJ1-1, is ETGVTQSPTHLIKTRGQQVTLRCSSQSGHNTVSWYQQALGQGPQFIFQYYREEENGRGNFPPRFSGLQFPNYSSELNVNALELDDSALYLCASSLADEGSNTEAFFGQGTRLTVV.